This is a list of T cell receptor beta chains from one sample in a study of blood T cells in healthy people across ages. MiXCR, applied by TCRdb to the 5' RACE reads, yields one record per CDR3 protein. Altogether approximately 800,000 distinct CDR3 sequences are present, approximately 53% being singletons, with the ten largest covering approximately 41%. Sequenced material: blood. The receptors here all came from a man older than 75 in good health. The CDR3 runs from the conserved cysteine through the conserved F or W. A D gene is named only where the DNA matches it firmly. A clone size is listed for some rows: how often the clone was seen (once, few, many), or a class if it is expanded.

TRBJ1-2,-,TRBV6-5,-,CASSPRRVQYYGYTF,TGTGCCAGCAGTCCACGAAGGGTGCAATACTATGGCTACACCTTC
TRBJ1-2,-,TRBV6-2/TRBV6-3,-,CASRPSASDYGYTF,TGTGCCAGCAGACCATCCGCGTCTGACTATGGCTACACCTTC
TRBJ1-1,once,TRBV7-2,-,CASSPLWGNTEAFF,TGTGCCAGCAGCCCCTTATGGGGGAACACTGAAGCTTTCTTT
TRBJ2-1,-,TRBV6-2/TRBV6-3,-,CASSYLTEGAGNEQFF,TGTGCCAGCAGTTATCTAACGGAGGGGGCTGGCAATGAGCAGTTCTTC
TRBJ1-4,once,TRBV27,TRBD1,CASLDRVNEKLFF,TGTGCCAGCTTGGACAGGGTTAATGAAAAACTGTTTTTT
TRBJ2-4,-,TRBV2,-,CASGPAGNLAKNIQYF,TGTGCCAGCGGTCCGGCAGGGAACTTGGCTAAAAACATTCAGTACTTC
TRBJ2-4,few,TRBV4-1,-,CASSQEDSKNIQYF,TGCGCCAGCAGCCAAGAAGATTCCAAAAACATTCAGTACTTC
TRBJ2-5,few,TRBV27,-,CASKLTIQETQYF,TGTGCCAGCAAACTGACCATCCAAGAGACCCAGTACTTC
TRBJ1-2,once,TRBV10-2,TRBD1,CASMEGAVYGYTF,TGCGCCAGCATGGAGGGGGCGGTCTATGGCTACACCTTC
TRBJ2-1,-,TRBV2,-,CASSEVRPSSGNEQFF,TGTGCCAGCAGTGAAGTGCGCCCAAGTTCGGGAAATGAGCAGTTCTTC
TRBJ1-2,few,TRBV25-1,-,CASSGLLDGYTF,TGTGCCAGCAGTGGGTTACTTGACGGCTACACCTTC
TRBJ2-7,-,TRBV27,-,CASSLSPLTSSYEQYF,TGTGCCAGCAGTTTATCCCCCCTGACGAGCTCCTACGAGCAGTACTTC
TRBJ1-6,-,TRBV11-1,-,CASSLAANGYSPLHF,TGTGCCAGCAGCTTAGCGGCGAACGGTTACTCACCCCTCCACTTT
TRBJ2-7,-,TRBV7-2,-,CASSLEPGNEQYF,TGTGCCAGCAGCTTAGAGCCGGGGAACGAGCAGTACTTC
TRBJ2-5,-,TRBV27,-,CASSLSGWGTQYF,TGTGCCAGCAGTTTATCGGGGTGGGGGACCCAGTACTTC
TRBJ2-7,-,TRBV20-1,TRBD2,CSTTSGITSYREQYF,TGCAGTACCACTAGCGGGATAACTTCCTATCGGGAGCAGTACTTC
TRBJ2-7,-,TRBV6-6,-,CASSGTGLVYEQYF,TGTGCCAGCAGTGGGACGGGACTCGTGTACGAGCAGTACTTC
TRBJ2-3,-,TRBV5-1,-,CASFEGGDRYAYF,TGCGCCAGCTTTGAGGGAGGGGACAGATACGCGTATTTT
TRBJ2-6,-,TRBV2,-,CASSQGRSGANVLTF,TGTGCCAGCAGTCAGGGTCGGTCTGGGGCCAACGTCCTGACTTTC
TRBJ2-7,-,TRBV15,-,CATSREGSSYNEQYF,TGTGCCACCAGCAGAGAGGGGAGCTCCTACAATGAGCAGTACTTC
TRBJ2-7,few,TRBV20-1,TRBD1,CSARRGDRGLYEQYF,TGCAGTGCTAGGAGGGGGGACAGGGGGCTTTACGAGCAGTACTTC
TRBJ2-1,-,TRBV12-3/TRBV12-4,TRBD2,CASSLGGRYNEQFF,TGTGCCAGCAGTTTAGGCGGGAGATACAATGAGCAGTTCTTC
TRBJ2-7,few,TRBV21-1,-,CVSSKGTRGPGTYEQYF,TGTGTCAGCAGCAAAGGTACTCGGGGTCCAGGTACCTACGAGCAGTACTTC
TRBJ1-5,few,TRBV27,TRBD1,CASSLLGQGSNQPQHF,TGTGCCAGCAGTTTATTAGGACAGGGGTCGAATCAGCCCCAGCATTTT
TRBJ1-2,few,TRBV9,-,CASSGTGSGYTF,TGTGCCAGCAGCGGCACAGGGTCTGGCTACACCTTC
TRBJ2-2,-,TRBV6-5,-,CASSRTANTGELFF,TGTGCCAGCAGTCGGACAGCTAACACCGGGGAGCTGTTTTTT
TRBJ2-2,-,TRBV12-3/TRBV12-4,-,CASSPGHPNTGELFF,TGTGCCAGCAGTCCGGGGCACCCGAACACCGGGGAGCTGTTTTTT
TRBJ2-7,-,TRBV20-1,TRBD1,CSVTGQDTYEQYF,TGCAGTGTTACCGGACAGGACACCTACGAGCAGTACTTC
TRBJ2-7,-,TRBV5-1,TRBD2,CASSLGTSGSHEQYF,TGCGCCAGCAGCTTGGGTACTAGCGGGAGCCACGAGCAGTACTTC
TRBJ1-1,once,TRBV7-2,TRBD1,CASSLEGALTEAFF,TGTGCCAGCAGCTTAGAGGGGGCGCTTACTGAAGCTTTCTTT
TRBJ2-7,-,TRBV29-1,-,CSVENMYEQYF,TGCAGCGTTGAAAACATGTACGAGCAGTACTTC
TRBJ2-7,few,TRBV3-1,-,CASSFPGLSYEQYF,TGTGCCAGCAGCTTCCCGGGACTCTCATACGAGCAGTACTTC
TRBJ2-4,-,TRBV11-2,-,CASSLPRAAKNIQYF,TGTGCCAGCAGCTTACCCAGGGCAGCCAAAAACATTCAGTACTTC
TRBJ2-7,-,TRBV7-9,-,CASSLAGRREISRIKWEQYF,TGTGCCAGCAGCTTAGCAGGTCGGAGAGAGATTTCTAGAATTAAGTGGGAGCAGTACTTC
TRBJ2-5,-,TRBV6-6,-,CASRAVGEETQYF,TGTGCCAGCAGAGCGGTGGGGGAAGAGACCCAGTACTTC
TRBJ2-1,-,TRBV5-1,TRBD2,CASSPNSGAVNEQFF,TGCGCCAGCAGTCCCAACAGCGGGGCCGTCAATGAGCAGTTCTTC
TRBJ2-4,-,TRBV2,-,CVSSVSAGEVSNIQYF,TGTGTCAGCAGTGTCTCAGCAGGGGAGGTATCGAACATTCAGTACTTC
TRBJ2-5,once,TRBV10-3,TRBD2,CAISQLAGGPETQYF,TGTGCCATCAGTCAACTAGCGGGAGGGCCCGAGACCCAGTACTTC
TRBJ2-7,-,TRBV28,-,CASSSPHGTGPYEQYF,TGTGCCAGCAGTTCGCCCCACGGGACTGGTCCCTACGAGCAGTACTTC
TRBJ2-1,-,TRBV20-1,-,CSAHQREASGNEQFF,TGCAGTGCGCACCAAAGGGAGGCTAGTGGGAATGAGCAGTTCTTC
TRBJ2-7,-,TRBV18,TRBD1,CASFQTGSYEQYF,TGTGCCAGCTTCCAGACAGGGTCCTACGAGCAGTACTTC
TRBJ2-6,-,TRBV29-1,-,CSVVWFGAAVSGANVLTF,TGCAGCGTTGTGTGGTTTGGGGCGGCGGTCTCTGGGGCCAACGTCCTGACTTTC
TRBJ2-1,once,TRBV19,-,CASSPNGGTYNEQFF,TGTGCCAGTAGCCCGAACGGGGGTACCTACAATGAGCAGTTCTTC
TRBJ2-5,-,TRBV15,TRBD2,CATRSDGGDQEAQYF,TGTGCCACCAGGTCCGACGGGGGGGACCAAGAGGCCCAGTACTTC